The sequence of this TCR beta chain was determined in a study of CD8 T cells in ankylosing spondylitis. General study points: Peripheral blood samples showed relatively rare disease-linked clones, and these clones were CD8+. A motif of roughly 8 highly homologous TCR beta variants was seen as apparently characteristic of ankylosing spondylitis blood. According to the report, clones linked to the disease were significantly enriched in matched synovial fluid samples taken from ankylosing spondylitis patients.

By quantitative 5'-RACE with molecular barcodes, the TCR beta libraries were made. TCRdb re-derived calls from the 5' RACE reads in MiXCR, one entry per CDR3 protein. The sample carries about 200,000 distinct CDR3 sequences, about 7% recorded once. Germline V gene data show CDR1 as LGHDT and CDR2 as YNNKEL (reference sequence). The J segment lost 1 base and the V segment lost 4 bases, leaving 10 bases of the junction unmatched. The length of the CDR3 is 16 residues. This clonotype was detected only a few times. Its target is not known. This TCR was recovered from a male donor with ankylosing spondylitis. This chain joins TRBV3-1 and TRBJ2-7; 7 nucleotides match TRBD1. Sequencing was performed on blood, either unsorted or a sorted T cell fraction (not recorded which). The CDR3 reads CASSLYPGQLSYEQYF. The DNA of the CDR3 is TGTGCCAGCAGCCTGTACCCGGGACAGCTTTCCTACGAGCAGTACTTC.